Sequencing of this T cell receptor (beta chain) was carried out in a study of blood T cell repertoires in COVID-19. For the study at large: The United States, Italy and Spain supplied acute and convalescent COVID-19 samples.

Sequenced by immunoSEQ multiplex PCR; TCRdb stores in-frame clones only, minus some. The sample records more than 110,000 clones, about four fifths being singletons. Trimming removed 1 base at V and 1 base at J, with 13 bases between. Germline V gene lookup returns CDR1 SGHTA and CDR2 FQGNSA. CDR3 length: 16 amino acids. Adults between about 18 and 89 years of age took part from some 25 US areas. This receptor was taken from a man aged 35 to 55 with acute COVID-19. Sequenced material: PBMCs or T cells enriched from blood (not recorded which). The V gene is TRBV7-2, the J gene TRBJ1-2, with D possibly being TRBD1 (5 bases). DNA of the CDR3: TGTGCCAGCAGCTTAGGGCGGTTAGGGGTTAACTATGGCTACACCTTC. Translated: CASSLGRLGVNYGYTF.